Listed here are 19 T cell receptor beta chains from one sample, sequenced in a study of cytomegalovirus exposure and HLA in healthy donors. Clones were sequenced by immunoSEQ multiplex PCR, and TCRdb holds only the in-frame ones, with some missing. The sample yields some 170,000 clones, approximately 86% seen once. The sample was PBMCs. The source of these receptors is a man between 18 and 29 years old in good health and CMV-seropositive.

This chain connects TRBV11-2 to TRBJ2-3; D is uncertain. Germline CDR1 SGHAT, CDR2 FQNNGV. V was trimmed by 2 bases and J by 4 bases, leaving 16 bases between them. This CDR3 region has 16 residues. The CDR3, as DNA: TGTGCCAGCAGCTTACTTGGGTTGGAGCCGTCAGATACGCAGTATTTT. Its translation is CASSLLGLEPSDTQYF.

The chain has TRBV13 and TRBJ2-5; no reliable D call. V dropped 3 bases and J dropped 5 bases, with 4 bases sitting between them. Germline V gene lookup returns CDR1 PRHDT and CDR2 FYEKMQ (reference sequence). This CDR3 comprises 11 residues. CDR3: CASSFRETQYF. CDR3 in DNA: TGTGCCAGCAGCTTTCGGGAGACCCAGTACTTC.

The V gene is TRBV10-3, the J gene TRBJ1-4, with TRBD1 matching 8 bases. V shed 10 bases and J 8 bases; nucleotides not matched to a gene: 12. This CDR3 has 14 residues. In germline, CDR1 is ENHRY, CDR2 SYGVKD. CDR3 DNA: TGTGCCACTACGTCAGGGGGCGCGAGAGAAAAACTGTTTTTT. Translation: CATTSGGAREKLFF.

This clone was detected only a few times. The CDR3 is CASGQGPPEVGYTF. For the CDR3, the DNA is TGTGCCAGCGGACAGGGGCCGCCCGAGGTGGGCTACACCTTC. The V call is TRBV27, the J call TRBJ1-2, with 9 bases identical to TRBD1. Germline-derived CDR1 and CDR2 are MNHEY and SMNVEV (reference sequence). J gave up 8 bases and V 8 bases, and 12 bases lay outside the gene matches. This CDR3 has 14 amino acids.

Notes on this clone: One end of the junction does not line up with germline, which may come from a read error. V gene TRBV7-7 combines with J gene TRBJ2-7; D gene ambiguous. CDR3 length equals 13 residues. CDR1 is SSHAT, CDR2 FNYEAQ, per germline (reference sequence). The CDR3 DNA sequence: TGTGCTAGCAGCCCTCAGGCAGCAGGCGAGCAGTACTTC. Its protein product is CASSPQAAGEQYF.

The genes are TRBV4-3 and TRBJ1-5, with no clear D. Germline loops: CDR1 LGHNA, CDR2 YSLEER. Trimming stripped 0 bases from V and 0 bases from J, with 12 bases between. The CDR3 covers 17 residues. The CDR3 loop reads CASSQDLVSVSNQPQHF. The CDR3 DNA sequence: TGCGCCAGCAGCCAAGATTTGGTGAGCGTTAGCAATCAGCCCCAGCATTTT.

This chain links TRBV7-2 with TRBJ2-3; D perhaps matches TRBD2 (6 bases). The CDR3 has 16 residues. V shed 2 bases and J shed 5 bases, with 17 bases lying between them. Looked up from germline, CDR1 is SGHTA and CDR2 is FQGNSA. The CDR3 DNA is TGTGCCAGCAGCTTATTCGGGGGAGTGGCGGGAGATACGCAGTATTTT. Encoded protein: CASSLFGGVAGDTQYF. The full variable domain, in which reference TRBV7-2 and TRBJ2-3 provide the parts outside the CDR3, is GAGVSQSPSNKVTEKGKDVELRCDPISGHTALYWYRQSLGQGLEFLIYFQGNSAPDKSGLPSDRFSAERTGGSVSTLTIQRTQQEDSAVYLCASSLFGGVAGDTQYFGPGTRLTVL.

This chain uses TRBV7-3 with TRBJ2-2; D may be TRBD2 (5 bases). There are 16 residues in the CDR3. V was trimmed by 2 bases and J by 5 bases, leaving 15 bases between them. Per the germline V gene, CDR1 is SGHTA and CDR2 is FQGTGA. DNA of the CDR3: TGTGCCAGCAGCTTATGGACTCAAGTGGGGACCGGGGAGCTGTTTTTT. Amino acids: CASSLWTQVGTGELFF.

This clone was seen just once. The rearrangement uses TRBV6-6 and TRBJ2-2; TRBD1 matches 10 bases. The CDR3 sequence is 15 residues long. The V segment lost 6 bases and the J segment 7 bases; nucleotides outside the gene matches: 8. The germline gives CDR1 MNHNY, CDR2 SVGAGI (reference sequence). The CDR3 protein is CASSSGTGDGGELFF. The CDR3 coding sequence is TGTGCCAGCAGCTCCGGGACAGGGGATGGCGGGGAGCTGTTTTTT.

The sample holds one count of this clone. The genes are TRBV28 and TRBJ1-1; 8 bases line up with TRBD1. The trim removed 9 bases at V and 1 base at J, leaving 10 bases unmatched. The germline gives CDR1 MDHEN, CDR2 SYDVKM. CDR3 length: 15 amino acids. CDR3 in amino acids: CASIRGPRGNTEAFF. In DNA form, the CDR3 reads TGTGCCAGTATCAGGGGGCCCCGGGGGAACACTGAAGCTTTCTTT.

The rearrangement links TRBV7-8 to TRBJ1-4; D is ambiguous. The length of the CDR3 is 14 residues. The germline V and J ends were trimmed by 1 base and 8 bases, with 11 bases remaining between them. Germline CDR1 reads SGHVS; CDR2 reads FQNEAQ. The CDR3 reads CASSLGSVGEKLFF. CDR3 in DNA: TGTGCCAGCAGCTTAGGTTCAGTCGGGGAAAAACTGTTTTTT. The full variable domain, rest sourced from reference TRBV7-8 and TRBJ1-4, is GAGVSQSPRYKVAKRGQDVALRCDPISGHVSLFWYQQALGQGPEFLTYFQNEAQLDKSGLPSDRFFAERPEGSVSTLKIQRTQQEDSAVYLCASSLGSVGEKLFFGSGTQLSVL.

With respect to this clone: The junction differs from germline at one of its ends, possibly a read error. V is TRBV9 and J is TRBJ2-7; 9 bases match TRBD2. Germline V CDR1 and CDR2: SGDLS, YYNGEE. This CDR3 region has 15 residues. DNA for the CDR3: TGTGCCAGCAGTGTAGCGGGAGATACATCCTACGAGCAGTACTTC. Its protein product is CASSVAGDTSYEQYF.

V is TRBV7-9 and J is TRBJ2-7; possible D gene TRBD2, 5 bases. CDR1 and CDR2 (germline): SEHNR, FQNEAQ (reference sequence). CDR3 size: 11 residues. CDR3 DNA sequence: TGTGCTGGGAGCCAAAGCTACGAGCAGTACTTC. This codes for CAGSQSYEQYF.

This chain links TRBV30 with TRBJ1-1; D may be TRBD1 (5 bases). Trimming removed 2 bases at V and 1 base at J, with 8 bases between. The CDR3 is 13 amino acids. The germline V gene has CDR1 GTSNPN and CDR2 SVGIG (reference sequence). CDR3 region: CAWSQGWNTEAFF. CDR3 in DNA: TGTGCCTGGAGTCAGGGATGGAACACTGAAGCTTTCTTT.

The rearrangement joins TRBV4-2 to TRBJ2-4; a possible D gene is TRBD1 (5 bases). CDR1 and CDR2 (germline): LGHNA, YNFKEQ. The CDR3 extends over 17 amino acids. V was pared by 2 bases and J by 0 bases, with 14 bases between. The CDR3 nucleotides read TGTGCCAGCAGCCAACCATTAGCAGGGAAAGCCAAAAACATTCAGTACTTC. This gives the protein CASSQPLAGKAKNIQYF.

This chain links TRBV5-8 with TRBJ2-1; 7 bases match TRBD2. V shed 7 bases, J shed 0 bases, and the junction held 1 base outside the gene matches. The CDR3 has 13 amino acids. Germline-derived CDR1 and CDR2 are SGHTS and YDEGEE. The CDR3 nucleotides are TGTGCCAGCGGACTAGGCTCCTACAATGAGCAGTTCTTC. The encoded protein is CASGLGSYNEQFF.

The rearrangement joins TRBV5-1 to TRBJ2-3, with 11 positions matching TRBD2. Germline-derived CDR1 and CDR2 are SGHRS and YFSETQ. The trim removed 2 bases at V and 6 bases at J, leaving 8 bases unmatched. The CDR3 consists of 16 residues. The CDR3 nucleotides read TGCGCCAGCAGCTTTCGAACTAGCGGGGGATCCGATACGCAGTATTTT. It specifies CASSFRTSGGSDTQYF.

The CDR3 sequence: CASSSRLAGEYEQYF. The CDR3 coding sequence is TGTGCCAGCAGCTCACGACTAGCGGGAGAATACGAGCAGTACTTC. This chain uses TRBV13 with TRBJ2-7; 12 nucleotides line up with TRBD2. The trim removed 4 bases at V and 4 bases at J, leaving 5 bases unmatched. Per the germline V gene, CDR1 is PRHDT and CDR2 is FYEKMQ (reference sequence). The CDR3 runs to 15 residues.

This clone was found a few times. DNA for the CDR3: TGTGCCAGCAGTGACCAACGGGGGGGCGGGTCAGATACGCAGTATTTT. Protein product: CASSDQRGGGSDTQYF. The chain carries TRBV6-4 and TRBJ2-3; TRBD2 agrees at 8 bases. The germline gives CDR1 MRHNA, CDR2 SNTAGT. CDR3 length equals 16 residues. V lost 2 bases, J lost 4 bases, and 8 bases stayed unmatched.